Reported below is one T cell receptor (beta chain). The sample is drawn from a study of blood T cell repertoires in COVID-19. CDR1 and CDR2 (germline): SEHNR, FQNEAQ (reference sequence). There are 14 residues in the CDR3. V lost 1 base, J lost 5 bases, and 3 bases stayed unmatched. The authors' processing: Reference gene primer amplification gave nucleated cell count estimates. Clones were sequenced by immunoSEQ multiplex PCR, and TCRdb holds only the in-frame ones, with some missing. V and J calls and clone size are as listed in that table; D and trimming were resolved from the DNA. The sample includes a few hundred thousand clones, approximately 77% of them seen just once.

This TCR derives from a woman aged 80 or older with acute or convalescent COVID-19. Sample: peripheral blood. This chain uses TRBV7-9 with TRBJ2-7; 9 bases map to TRBD2. This CDR3 reads CASSLGLAGHEQYF. CDR3 nucleotides: TGTGCCAGCAGCTTAGGGCTAGCGGGGCACGAGCAGTACTTC.